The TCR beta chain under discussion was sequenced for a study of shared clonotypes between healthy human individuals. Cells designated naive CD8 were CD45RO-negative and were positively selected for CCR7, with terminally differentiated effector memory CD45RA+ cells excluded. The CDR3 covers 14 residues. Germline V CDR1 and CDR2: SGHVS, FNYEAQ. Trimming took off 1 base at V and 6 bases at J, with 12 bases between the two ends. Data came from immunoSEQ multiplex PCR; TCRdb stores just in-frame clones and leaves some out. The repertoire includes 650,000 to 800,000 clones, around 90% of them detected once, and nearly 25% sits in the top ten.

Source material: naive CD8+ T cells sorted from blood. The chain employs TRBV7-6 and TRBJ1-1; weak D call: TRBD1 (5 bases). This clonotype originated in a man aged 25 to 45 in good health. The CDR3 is CASSLGPTEAEAFF. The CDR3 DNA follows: TGTGCCAGCAGCTTAGGCCCGACAGAGGCTGAAGCTTTCTTT. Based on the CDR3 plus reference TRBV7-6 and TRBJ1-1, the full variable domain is GAGVSQSPRYKVTKRGQDVALRCDPISGHVSLYWYRQALGQGPEFLTYFNYEAQQDKSGLPNDRFSAERPEGSISTLTIQRTEQRDSAMYRCASSLGPTEAEAFFGQGTRLTVV.